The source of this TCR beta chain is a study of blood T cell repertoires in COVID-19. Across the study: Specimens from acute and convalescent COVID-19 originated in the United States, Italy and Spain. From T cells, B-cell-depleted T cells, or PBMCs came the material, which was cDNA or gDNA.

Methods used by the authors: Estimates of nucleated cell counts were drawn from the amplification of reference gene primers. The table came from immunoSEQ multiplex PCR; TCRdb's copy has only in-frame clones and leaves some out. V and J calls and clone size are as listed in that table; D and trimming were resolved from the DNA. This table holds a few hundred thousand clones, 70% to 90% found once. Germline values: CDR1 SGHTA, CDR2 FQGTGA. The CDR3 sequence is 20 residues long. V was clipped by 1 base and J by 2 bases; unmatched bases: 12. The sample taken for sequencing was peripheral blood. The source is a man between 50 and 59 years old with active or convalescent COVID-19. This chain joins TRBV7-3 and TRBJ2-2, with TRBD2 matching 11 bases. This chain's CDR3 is CASSLMRLAGGPGNTGELFF. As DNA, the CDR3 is TGTGCCAGCAGCTTAATGAGATTAGCGGGAGGGCCGGGAAACACCGGGGAGCTGTTTTTT.